Below are 7 T cell receptor beta chains sequenced from a single sample in a study of T-cell reconstitution after alpha-beta-depleted transplantation in children (dated by TCRdb to 2016 to 2017). Reading the label with the study, this specimen's treatment or condition is: allogeneic hematopoietic cell transplantation with graft depleted of TCRalphabeta T cells and CD19 B cells. Library prep was done by PCR. The sequencer was an Illumina HiSeq 2500. TCR libraries were prepared with molecular barcoding, using unique molecular identifiers to normalize TCRbeta repertoire quantification. TCRdb reanalyzed the raw reads on its own, using fastp at Q25 for trimming and MiXCR for clone calling, and kept in-frame beta chains. Each entry is one CDR3 protein sequence, shown with its most common DNA and genes. This sample has 70,000 or so distinct CDR3 sequences in its table, and roughly 11% of those were observed once. The biggest ten clones account for over 10% of the sample.

Sequenced here: PBMCs, sampled before TCRalphabeta/CD19-depleted stem cell transplant. The source is a boy younger than 18 with acute myeloid leukemia, due to receive a stem cell transplant.

This clonotype was seen many times. The rearrangement joins TRBV29-1 to TRBJ2-1, with unresolved D. The V gene's germline CDR1 is SQVTM and CDR2 ANQGSEA. V was pared by 7 bases and J by 8 bases, with 12 bases between. CDR3 length: 11 residues. CDR3 sequence reads: CSAVDQDEQFF. DNA of the CDR3: TGCAGCGCGGTTGACCAGGATGAGCAGTTCTTC.

This clonotype was recorded many times. The chain links TRBV12-3 or TRBV12-4 to TRBJ2-5; the D call may be TRBD1 or TRBD2 (5 bases each). V gave up 2 bases and J gave up 8 bases, with 12 bases separating them. CDR3 length: 13 amino acids. Here the CDR3 DNA reads TGTGCCAGCAGTTTATTTGGGGGAGATACCCAGTACTTC. Protein sequence: CASSLFGGDTQYF.

Here the CDR3 reads CASSQERQSSYEQYF. The CDR3 bases are TGCGCCAGCAGCCAAGAAAGACAGAGCTCCTACGAGCAGTACTTC. The V call is TRBV4-1, the J call TRBJ2-7; a weak D match, TRBD1 (5 bases). The CDR3 extends over 15 amino acids. Germline-derived CDR1 and CDR2 are MGHRA and YSYEKL. Trimming took off 0 bases at V and 0 bases at J, with 9 bases between the two ends.

Many counts were recorded for this clonotype. The J gene is TRBJ1-3, the V gene TRBV6-5; D is unclear. Trimming stripped 7 bases from V and 2 bases from J, with 12 bases between. The CDR3 contains 14 residues. Germline lookup yields CDR1 MNHEY and CDR2 SVGAGI. CDR3 sequence (DNA): TGTGCCAGCATGGTTCACGGGCCTGGAAACACCATATATTTT. Amino acid sequence: CASMVHGPGNTIYF.

V and J are TRBV12-3 or TRBV12-4 and TRBJ2-6; 13 bases fit TRBD2. V trimming: 7 bases; J trimming: 4 bases; junction bases outside the gene matches: 7. CDR3 length equals 17 residues. The CDR3 bases are TGTGCCAGCACCTTACTAGCGGGAGGGGCCGGGGCCAACGTCCTGACTTTC. Translated, it gives CASTLLAGGAGANVLTF.

This clonotype was recorded many times. In DNA form, the CDR3 reads TGTGCCAGCAGCTTATGGGCTCGAAGCTCCTACGAGCAGTACTTC. Protein: CASSLWARSSYEQYF. The V gene is TRBV11-1, the J gene TRBJ2-7; unclear D gene. Germline V lookup: CDR1 SGHAT, CDR2 FQDESV (reference sequence). Trimming left V 2 bases short and J 0 bases short, with 11 bases between. The CDR3 runs to 15 residues.

The sample holds a few counts of this clonotype. The V gene is TRBV20-1, the J gene TRBJ2-5, with D possibly being TRBD2 (6 bases). This CDR3 has 15 residues. Trimming took off 8 bases at V and 6 bases at J, with 25 bases between the two ends. Germline loops: CDR1 DFQATT, CDR2 SNEGSKA (reference sequence). CDR3 bases: TGCAGTTTGGGCCCCCAGACTAGTACGGGACAGACCCAGTACTTC. It encodes CSLGPQTSTGQTQYF.